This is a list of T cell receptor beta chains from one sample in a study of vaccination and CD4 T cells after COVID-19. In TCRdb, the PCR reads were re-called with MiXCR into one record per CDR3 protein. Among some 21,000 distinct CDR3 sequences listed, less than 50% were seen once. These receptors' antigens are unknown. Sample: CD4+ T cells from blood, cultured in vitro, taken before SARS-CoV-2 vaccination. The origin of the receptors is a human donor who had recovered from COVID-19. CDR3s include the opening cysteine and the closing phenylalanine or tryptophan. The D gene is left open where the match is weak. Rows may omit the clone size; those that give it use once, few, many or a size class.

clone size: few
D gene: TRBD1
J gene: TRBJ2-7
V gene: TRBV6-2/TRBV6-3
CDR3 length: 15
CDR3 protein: CASSPIGQGSYEQYF
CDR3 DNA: TGTGCCAGCAGTCCCATAGGACAGGGTTCCTACGAGCAGTACTTC

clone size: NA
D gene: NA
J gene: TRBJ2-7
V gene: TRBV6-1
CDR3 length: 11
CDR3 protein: CASMGGYEQYF
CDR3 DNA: TGTGCCAGCATGGGCGGGTACGAGCAGTACTTC

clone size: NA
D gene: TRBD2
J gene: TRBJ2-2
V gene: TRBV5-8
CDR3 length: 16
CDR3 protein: CASSSGLAGAVGELFF
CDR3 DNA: TGTGCCAGCAGCTCCGGACTAGCGGGAGCGGTCGGGGAGCTGTTTTTT

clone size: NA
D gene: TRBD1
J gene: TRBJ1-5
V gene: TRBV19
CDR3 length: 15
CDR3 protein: CASSMGQGGNQPQHF
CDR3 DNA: TGTGCCAGTAGTATGGGACAGGGGGGCAATCAGCCCCAGCATTTT

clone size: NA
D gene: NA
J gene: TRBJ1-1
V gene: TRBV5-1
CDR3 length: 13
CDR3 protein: CASSTQTGGEAFF
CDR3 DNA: TGCGCCAGCAGCACCCAGACCGGCGGTGAAGCTTTCTTT

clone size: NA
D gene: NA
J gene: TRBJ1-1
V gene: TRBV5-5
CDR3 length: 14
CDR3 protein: CASSLQTDYTEAFF
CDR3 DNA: TGTGCCAGCAGCCTTCAGACAGATTACACTGAAGCTTTCTTT

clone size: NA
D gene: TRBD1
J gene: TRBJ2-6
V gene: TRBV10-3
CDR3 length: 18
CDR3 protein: CAISEGRTGDSGANVLTF
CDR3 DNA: TGTGCCATCAGTGAGGGCCGGACAGGGGACTCTGGGGCCAACGTCCTGACTTTC

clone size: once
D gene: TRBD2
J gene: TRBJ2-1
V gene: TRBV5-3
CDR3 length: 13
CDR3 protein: CASGLAPYNEQFF
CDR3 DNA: TGTGCCAGTGGACTAGCTCCCTACAATGAGCAGTTCTTC

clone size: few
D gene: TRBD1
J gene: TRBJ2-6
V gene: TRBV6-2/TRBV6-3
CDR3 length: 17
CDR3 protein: CASSYWAGGSGANVLTF
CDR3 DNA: TGTGCCAGCAGTTACTGGGCAGGGGGCTCTGGGGCCAACGTCCTGACTTTC

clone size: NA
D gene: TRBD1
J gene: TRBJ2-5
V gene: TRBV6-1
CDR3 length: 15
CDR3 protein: CASSEEDRGQETQYF
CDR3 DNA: TGTGCCAGCAGTGAAGAGGACAGGGGTCAAGAGACCCAGTACTTC

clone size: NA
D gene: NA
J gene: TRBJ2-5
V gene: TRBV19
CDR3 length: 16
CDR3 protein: CASSKSHGRLQETQYF
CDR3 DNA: TGTGCCAGTAGTAAATCACACGGCAGACTACAAGAGACCCAGTACTTC

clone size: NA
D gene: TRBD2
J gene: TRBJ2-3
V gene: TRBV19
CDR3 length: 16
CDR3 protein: CASSAGSGSVTDTQYF
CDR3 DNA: TGTGCCAGTAGTGCCGGAAGCGGGAGCGTCACAGATACGCAGTATTTT

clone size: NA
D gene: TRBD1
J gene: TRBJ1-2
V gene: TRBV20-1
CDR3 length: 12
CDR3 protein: CSATGGNYGYTF
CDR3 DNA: TGCAGTGCTACAGGGGGCAACTATGGCTACACCTTC

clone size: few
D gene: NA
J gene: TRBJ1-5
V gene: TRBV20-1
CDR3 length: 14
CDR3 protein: CSAHRLLGNQPQHF
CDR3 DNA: TGCAGTGCCCACAGGCTTTTGGGCAATCAGCCCCAGCATTTT

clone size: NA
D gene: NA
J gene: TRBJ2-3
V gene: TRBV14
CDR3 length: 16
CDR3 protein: CASSQRDAPPTDTQYF
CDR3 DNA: TGTGCCAGCAGTCAACGGGACGCACCACCCACAGATACGCAGTATTTT

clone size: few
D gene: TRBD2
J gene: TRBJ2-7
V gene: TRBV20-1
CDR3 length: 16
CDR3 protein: CSARGLTSGSSYEQYF
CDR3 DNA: TGCAGTGCTAGAGGTTTGACTAGCGGGAGCTCCTACGAGCAGTACTTC

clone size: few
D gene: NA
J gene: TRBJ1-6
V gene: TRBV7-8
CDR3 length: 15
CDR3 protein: CASSVRDILNSPLHF
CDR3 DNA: TGTGCCAGCAGCGTCCGGGACATCCTTAATTCACCCCTCCACTTT

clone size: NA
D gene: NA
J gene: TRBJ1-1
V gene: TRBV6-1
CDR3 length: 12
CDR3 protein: CASKSPETEAFF
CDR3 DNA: TGTGCCAGCAAATCCCCCGAGACTGAAGCTTTCTTT

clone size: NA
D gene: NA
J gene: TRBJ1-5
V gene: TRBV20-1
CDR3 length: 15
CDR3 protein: CSAGRGEGSNQPQHF
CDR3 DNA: TGCAGTGCTGGCCGGGGGGAGGGTAGCAATCAGCCCCAGCATTTT

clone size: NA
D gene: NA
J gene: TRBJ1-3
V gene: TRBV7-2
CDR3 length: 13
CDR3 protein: CASTFYSGNTIYF
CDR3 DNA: TGTGCCAGCACCTTCTACTCTGGAAACACCATATATTTT

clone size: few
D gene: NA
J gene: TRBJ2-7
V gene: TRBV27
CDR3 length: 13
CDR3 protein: CASRRDNTYEQYF
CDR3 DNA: TGTGCCAGCAGGCGGGACAACACCTACGAGCAGTACTTC

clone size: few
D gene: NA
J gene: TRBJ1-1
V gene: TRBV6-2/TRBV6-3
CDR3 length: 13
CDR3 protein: CASKGRINTEAFF
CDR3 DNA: TGTGCCAGCAAGGGGCGGATAAACACTGAAGCTTTCTTT

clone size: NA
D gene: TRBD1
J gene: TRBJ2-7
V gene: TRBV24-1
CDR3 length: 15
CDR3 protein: CATSDPGTGTYEQYF
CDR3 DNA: TGTGCCACCAGTGATCCCGGGACAGGCACCTACGAGCAGTACTTC

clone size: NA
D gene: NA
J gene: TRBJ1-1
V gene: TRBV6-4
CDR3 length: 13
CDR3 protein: CASSPTVNTEAFF
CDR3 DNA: TGTGCCAGCAGTCCCACGGTGAACACTGAAGCTTTCTTT

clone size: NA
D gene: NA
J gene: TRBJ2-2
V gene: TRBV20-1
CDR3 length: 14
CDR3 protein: CSAKGRAGTGELFF
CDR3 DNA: TGCAGTGCGAAAGGCAGGGCGGGCACCGGGGAGCTGTTTTTT

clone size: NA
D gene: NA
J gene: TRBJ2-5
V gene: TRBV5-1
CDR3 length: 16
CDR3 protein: CASSLATRIEWKTQYF
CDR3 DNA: TGCGCCAGCAGCTTGGCCACGAGGATAGAGTGGAAGACCCAGTACTTC

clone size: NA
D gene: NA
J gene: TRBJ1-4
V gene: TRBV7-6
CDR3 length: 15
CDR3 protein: CASSPRTDTGEKLFF
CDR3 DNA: TGTGCCAGCAGCCCTCGGACAGACACCGGGGAAAAACTGTTTTTT

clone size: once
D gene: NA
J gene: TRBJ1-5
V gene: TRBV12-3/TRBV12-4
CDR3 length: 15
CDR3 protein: CASSFAGRGNQPQHF
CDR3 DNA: TGTGCCAGCAGTTTTGCAGGGCGAGGCAATCAGCCCCAGCATTTT

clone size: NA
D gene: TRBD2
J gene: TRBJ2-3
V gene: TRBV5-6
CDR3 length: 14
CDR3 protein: CASSLTSGTDTQYF
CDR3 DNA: TGTGCCAGCAGCTTGACTAGCGGCACAGATACGCAGTATTTT

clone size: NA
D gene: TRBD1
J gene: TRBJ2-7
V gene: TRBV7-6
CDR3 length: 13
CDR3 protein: CAGLDRAPYEQYF
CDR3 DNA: TGTGCCGGATTAGACAGGGCTCCCTACGAGCAGTACTTC

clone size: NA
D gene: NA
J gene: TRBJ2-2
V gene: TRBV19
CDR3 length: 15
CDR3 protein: CASTVGVGNTGELFF
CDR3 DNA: TGTGCCAGTACCGTAGGGGTGGGGAACACCGGGGAGCTGTTTTTT

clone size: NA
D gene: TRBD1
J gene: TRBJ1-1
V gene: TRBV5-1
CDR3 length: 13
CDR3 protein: CASSLEGATEAFF
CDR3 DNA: TGCGCCAGCAGCTTGGAGGGGGCCACTGAAGCTTTCTTT

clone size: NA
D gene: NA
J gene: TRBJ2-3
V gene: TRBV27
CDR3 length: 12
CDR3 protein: CASSRGTDTQYF
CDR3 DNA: TGTGCCAGCAGTCGCGGCACAGATACGCAGTATTTT

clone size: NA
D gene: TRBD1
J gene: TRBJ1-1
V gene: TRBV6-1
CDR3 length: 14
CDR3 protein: CASRRGDRNTEAFF
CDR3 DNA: TGTGCCAGCAGACGAGGGGACAGGAACACTGAAGCTTTCTTT

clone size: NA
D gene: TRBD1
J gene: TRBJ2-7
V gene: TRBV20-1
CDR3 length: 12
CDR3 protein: CSSRDRSYEQYF
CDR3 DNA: TGCAGTTCCCGGGACAGGTCCTACGAGCAGTACTTC

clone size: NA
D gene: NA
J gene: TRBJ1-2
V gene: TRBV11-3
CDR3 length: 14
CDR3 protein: CASSGAPQTNGYTF
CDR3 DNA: TGTGCCAGCAGCGGAGCCCCCCAAACTAATGGCTACACCTTC

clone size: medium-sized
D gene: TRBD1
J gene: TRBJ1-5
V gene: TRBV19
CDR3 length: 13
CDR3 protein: CASSWQGGQPQHF
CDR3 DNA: TGTGCCAGTAGTTGGCAGGGGGGTCAGCCCCAGCATTTT

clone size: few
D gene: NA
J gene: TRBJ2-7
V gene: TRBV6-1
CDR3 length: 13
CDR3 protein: CASSTRGRYEQYF
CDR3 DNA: TGTGCCAGCAGCACTAGAGGGAGGTACGAGCAGTACTTC

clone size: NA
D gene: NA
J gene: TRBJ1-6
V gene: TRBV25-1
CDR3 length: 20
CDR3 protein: CASSHRVRRTKLLPNSPLHF
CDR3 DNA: TGTGCCAGCAGTCATCGTGTTCGGCGGACCAAACTACTCCCGAATTCACCCCTCCACTTT

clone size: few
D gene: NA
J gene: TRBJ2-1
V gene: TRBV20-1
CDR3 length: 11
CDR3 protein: CSATQGGEQFF
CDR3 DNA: TGCAGTGCTACCCAGGGGGGCGAGCAGTTCTTC

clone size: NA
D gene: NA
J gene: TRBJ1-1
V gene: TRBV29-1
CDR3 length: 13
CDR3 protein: CSVEINRGRGAFF
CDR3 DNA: TGCAGCGTTGAAATTAATCGGGGGCGCGGAGCTTTCTTT

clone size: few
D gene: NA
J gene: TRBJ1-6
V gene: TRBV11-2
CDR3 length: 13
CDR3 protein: CASSPQEQSPLHF
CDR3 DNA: TGTGCCAGCAGTCCCCAGGAGCAATCACCCCTCCACTTT

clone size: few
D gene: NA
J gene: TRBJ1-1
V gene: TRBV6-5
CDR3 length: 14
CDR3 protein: CASSFITGNTEAFF
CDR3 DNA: TGTGCCAGCAGTTTCATAACAGGGAACACTGAAGCTTTCTTT

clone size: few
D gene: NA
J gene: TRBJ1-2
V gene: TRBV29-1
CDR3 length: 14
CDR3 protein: CSVDPQGASYGYTF
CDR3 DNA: TGCAGCGTTGACCCACAGGGAGCAAGCTATGGCTACACCTTC

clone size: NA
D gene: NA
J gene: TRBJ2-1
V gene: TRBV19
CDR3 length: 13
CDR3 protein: CASSTTRSNEQFF
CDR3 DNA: TGTGCCAGTAGTACGACTAGGAGCAATGAGCAGTTCTTC

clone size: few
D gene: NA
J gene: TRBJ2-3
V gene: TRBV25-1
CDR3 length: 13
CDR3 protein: CASSDSGEDTQYF
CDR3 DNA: TGTGCCAGCAGTGATTCCGGGGAAGATACGCAGTATTTT

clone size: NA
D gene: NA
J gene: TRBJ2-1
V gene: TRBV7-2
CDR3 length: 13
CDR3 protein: CASSLEARREQFF
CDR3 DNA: TGTGCCAGCAGCTTAGAAGCCCGGCGGGAGCAGTTCTTC

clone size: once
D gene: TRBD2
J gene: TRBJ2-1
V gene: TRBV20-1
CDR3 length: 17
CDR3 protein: CSARERIAGETYNEQFF
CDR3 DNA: TGCAGTGCTAGAGAGCGAATAGCGGGAGAGACCTACAATGAGCAGTTCTTC

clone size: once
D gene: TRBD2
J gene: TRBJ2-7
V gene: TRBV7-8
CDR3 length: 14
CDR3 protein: CASSLGLANYEQYF
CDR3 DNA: TGTGCCAGCAGCTTAGGACTAGCGAATTACGAGCAGTACTTC

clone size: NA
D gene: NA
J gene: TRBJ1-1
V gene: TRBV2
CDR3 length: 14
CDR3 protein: CASSATGMNTEAFF
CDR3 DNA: TGTGCCAGCAGTGCCACAGGGATGAACACTGAAGCTTTCTTT

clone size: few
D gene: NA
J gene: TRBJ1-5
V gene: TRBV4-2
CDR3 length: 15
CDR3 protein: CASSPKRGSNQPQHF
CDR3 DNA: TGTGCCAGCAGCCCTAAGAGGGGGAGCAATCAGCCCCAGCATTTT